These T cell receptor beta chains were read from a single sample in a study of CD8 T cells in ankylosing spondylitis. One entry per CDR3 protein results from TCRdb running MiXCR on the 5' RACE reads. The sample shows around 490,000 distinct CDR3 sequences, about 5.2% of them seen only once. The sequencing input was blood, either unsorted or a sorted T cell fraction (not recorded which). The receptor set was obtained from a male donor with ankylosing spondylitis. The CDR3 runs from the conserved cysteine through the conserved F or W. A D gene is named only where the DNA matches it firmly. Where a row states a size, it is once, few, many or the class of an expanded clone; other rows omit it.

cdr3_aa: CASRQGTSYGYTF; cdr3_nt: TGTGCCAGCAGGCAGGGAACTAGCTATGGCTACACCTTC; clone_size: many; d_call: NA; j_call: TRBJ1-2; v_call: TRBV12-3/TRBV12-4
cdr3_aa: CASSLVGKASYEQYF; cdr3_nt: TGTGCCAGCAGCTTAGTAGGCAAGGCGTCCTACGAGCAGTACTTC; clone_size: NA; d_call: NA; j_call: TRBJ2-7; v_call: TRBV7-9
cdr3_aa: CASSLLSGPQQTQYF; cdr3_nt: TGTGCCAGCAGCTTGCTGTCAGGCCCTCAACAGACCCAGTACTTC; clone_size: NA; d_call: NA; j_call: TRBJ2-5; v_call: TRBV7-2
cdr3_aa: CASSSIQGVGNEQFF; cdr3_nt: TGTGCCAGCAGTTCCATACAGGGGGTGGGGAATGAGCAGTTCTTC; clone_size: many; d_call: TRBD1; j_call: TRBJ2-1; v_call: TRBV28
cdr3_aa: CASSRFGLAGTSSYNEQFF; cdr3_nt: TGTGCCAGCAGCCGATTCGGTCTAGCGGGGACCAGCTCCTACAATGAGCAGTTCTTC; clone_size: many; d_call: TRBD2; j_call: TRBJ2-1; v_call: TRBV27
cdr3_aa: CASTPGGAGTEAFF; cdr3_nt: TGTGCCAGCACCCCAGGGGGCGCGGGGACTGAAGCTTTCTTT; clone_size: many; d_call: TRBD1; j_call: TRBJ1-1; v_call: TRBV12-3/TRBV12-4
cdr3_aa: CSEGGLTPETQYF; cdr3_nt: TGCAGTGAGGGGGGCCTCACCCCCGAGACCCAGTACTTC; clone_size: many; d_call: NA; j_call: TRBJ2-5; v_call: TRBV20-1
cdr3_aa: CSARRGANTGELFF; cdr3_nt: TGCAGTGCTAGGAGGGGGGCGAACACCGGGGAGCTGTTTTTT; clone_size: many; d_call: NA; j_call: TRBJ2-2; v_call: TRBV20-1
cdr3_aa: CASSIGSETDTQYF; cdr3_nt: TGCGCCAGCAGCATAGGGAGTGAGACAGATACGCAGTATTTT; clone_size: NA; d_call: NA; j_call: TRBJ2-3; v_call: TRBV5-1
cdr3_aa: CSARGALGHYEQYF; cdr3_nt: TGCAGTGCTAGGGGGGCGCTGGGCCATTACGAGCAGTACTTC; clone_size: many; d_call: NA; j_call: TRBJ2-7; v_call: TRBV20-1
cdr3_aa: CASSLARASGPITDTQYF; cdr3_nt: TGCGCCAGCAGCTTGGCCAGGGCTAGCGGGCCTATCACAGATACGCAGTATTTT; clone_size: few; d_call: TRBD2; j_call: TRBJ2-3; v_call: TRBV5-1
cdr3_aa: CASSPGPGETQYF; cdr3_nt: TGTGCCAGCTCACCGGGACCCGGGGAGACCCAGTACTTC; clone_size: many; d_call: NA; j_call: TRBJ2-5; v_call: TRBV5-1
cdr3_aa: CSVGTAYGYTF; cdr3_nt: TGCAGTGTGGGGACGGCCTATGGCTACACCTTC; clone_size: many; d_call: NA; j_call: TRBJ1-2; v_call: TRBV20-1
cdr3_aa: CASSIWLAGGTDTQYF; cdr3_nt: TGCGCCAGCAGCATCTGGCTAGCGGGGGGCACAGATACGCAGTATTTT; clone_size: NA; d_call: TRBD2; j_call: TRBJ2-3; v_call: TRBV5-1
cdr3_aa: CASRGWVQNTEAFF; cdr3_nt: TGTGCCAGTAGGGGATGGGTGCAGAACACTGAAGCTTTCTTT; clone_size: few; d_call: NA; j_call: TRBJ1-1; v_call: TRBV19